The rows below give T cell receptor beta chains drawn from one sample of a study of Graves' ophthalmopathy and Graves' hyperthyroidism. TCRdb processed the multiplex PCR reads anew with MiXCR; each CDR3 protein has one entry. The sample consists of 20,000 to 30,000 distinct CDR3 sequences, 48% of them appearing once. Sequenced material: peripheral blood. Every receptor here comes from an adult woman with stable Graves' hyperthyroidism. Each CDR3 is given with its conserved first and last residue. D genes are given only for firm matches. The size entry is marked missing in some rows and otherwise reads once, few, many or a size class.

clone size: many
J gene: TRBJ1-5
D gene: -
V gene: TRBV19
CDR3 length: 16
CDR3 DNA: TGTGCCAGTAGTATAGATCTAGGGGGGTACAATCAGCCCCAGCATTTT
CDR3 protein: CASSIDLGGYNQPQHF

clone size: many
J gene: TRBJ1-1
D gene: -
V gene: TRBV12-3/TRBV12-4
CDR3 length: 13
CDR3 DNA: TGTGCCAGCAATCAGGGGTTGGTCACTGAAGCTTTCTTT
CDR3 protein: CASNQGLVTEAFF

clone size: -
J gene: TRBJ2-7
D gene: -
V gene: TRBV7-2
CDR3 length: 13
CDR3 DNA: TGTGCCAGCAGCTACTGGACTGGCTACGAGCAGTACTTC
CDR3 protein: CASSYWTGYEQYF

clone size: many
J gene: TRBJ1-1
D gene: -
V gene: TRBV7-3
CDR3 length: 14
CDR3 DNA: TGTGCCAGCAGCTTAACGAGTATGAACACTGAAGCTTTCTTT
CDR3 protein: CASSLTSMNTEAFF

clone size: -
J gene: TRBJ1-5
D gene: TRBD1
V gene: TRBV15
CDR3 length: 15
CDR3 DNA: TGTGCCACCAGCACGGGGCAGGGGGTCAATCAGCCCCAGCATTTT
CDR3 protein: CATSTGQGVNQPQHF

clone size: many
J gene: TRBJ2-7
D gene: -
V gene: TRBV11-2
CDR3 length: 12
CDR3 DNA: TGTGCCAGCAGCCAAGGCCCCTACGAGCAGTACTTC
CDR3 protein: CASSQGPYEQYF

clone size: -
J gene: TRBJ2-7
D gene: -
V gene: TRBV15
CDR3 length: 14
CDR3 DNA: TGTGCCACCAGCAGCCGGCTAGCCTCCTACGAGCAGTACTTC
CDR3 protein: CATSSRLASYEQYF

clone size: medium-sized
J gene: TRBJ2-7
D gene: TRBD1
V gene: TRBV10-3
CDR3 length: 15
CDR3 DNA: TGTGCCATCAGTGATAGAGAACAGGGGGCCTACGAGCAGTACTTC
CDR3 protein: CAISDREQGAYEQYF

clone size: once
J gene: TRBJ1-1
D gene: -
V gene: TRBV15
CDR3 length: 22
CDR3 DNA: TGTGCCACCAGCAGAGCAAAGGGGGGGACTCAGGGGAGTGAATTTATGAACACTGAAGCTTTCTTT
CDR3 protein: CATSRAKGGTQGSEFMNTEAFF

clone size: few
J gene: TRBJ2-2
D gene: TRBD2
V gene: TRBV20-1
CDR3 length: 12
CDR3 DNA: TGCAGTGCAACTAGCGGCACCGGGGAGCTGTTTTTT
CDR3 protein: CSATSGTGELFF

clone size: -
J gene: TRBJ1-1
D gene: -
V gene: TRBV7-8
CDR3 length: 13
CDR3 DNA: TGTGCCAGCAGCCGACTATCTAACACTGAAGCTTTCTTT
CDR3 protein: CASSRLSNTEAFF

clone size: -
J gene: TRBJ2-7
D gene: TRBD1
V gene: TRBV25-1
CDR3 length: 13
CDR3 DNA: TGTGCCAGCCAACAGGGGATGGCCTACGAGCAGTACTTC
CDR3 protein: CASQQGMAYEQYF

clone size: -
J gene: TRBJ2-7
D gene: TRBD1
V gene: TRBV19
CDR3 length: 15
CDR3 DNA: TGTGCCAGTAGTGTTGCGGACAGGGGGAAATACGAGCAGTACTTC
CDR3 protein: CASSVADRGKYEQYF

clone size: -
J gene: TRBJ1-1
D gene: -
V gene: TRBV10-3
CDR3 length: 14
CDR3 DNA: TGTGCCATCAGCGCCGGGGTCAAAAACACTGAAGCTTTCTTT
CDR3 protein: CAISAGVKNTEAFF

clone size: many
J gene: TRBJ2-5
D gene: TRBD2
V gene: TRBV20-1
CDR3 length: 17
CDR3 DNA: TGCAGTGCAAGGGGTCGGGGATCCAGCGGGAGAGGAGAGACCCAGTACTTC
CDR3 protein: CSARGRGSSGRGETQYF

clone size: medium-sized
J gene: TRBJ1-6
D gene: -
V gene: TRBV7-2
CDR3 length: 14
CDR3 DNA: TGTGCCAGCAGCCAACGGGGTCGTAATTCACCCCTCCACTTT
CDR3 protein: CASSQRGRNSPLHF

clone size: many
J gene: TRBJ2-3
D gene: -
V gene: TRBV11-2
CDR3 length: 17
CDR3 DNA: TGTGCCAGCAGCTTAGTCGTAACAGCGGAAAGAACAGATACGCAGTATTTT
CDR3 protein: CASSLVVTAERTDTQYF

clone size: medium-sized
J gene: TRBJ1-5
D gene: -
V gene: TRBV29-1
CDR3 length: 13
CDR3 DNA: TGCAGCGTTCGCACCCGTGATGGTCAGCCCCAGCATTTT
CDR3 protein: CSVRTRDGQPQHF

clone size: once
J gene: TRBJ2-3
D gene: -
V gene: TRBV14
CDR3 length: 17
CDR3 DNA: TGTACCAGCAGCCAAGATATGAAGCGGGTCGCATCCTTCGGGCAATATTTT
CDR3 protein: CTSSQDMKRVASFGQYF

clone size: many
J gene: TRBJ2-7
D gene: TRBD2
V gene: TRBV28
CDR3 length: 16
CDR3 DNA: TGTGCCAGCAGTGTCCTTAGCGGGAAGGAGAGCGACGAGCAGTACTTC
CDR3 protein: CASSVLSGKESDEQYF

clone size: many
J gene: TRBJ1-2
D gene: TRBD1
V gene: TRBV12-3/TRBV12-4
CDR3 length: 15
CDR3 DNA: TGTGCCAGCAGAACAATAAGAGGGACAGTCTATGGCTACACCTTC
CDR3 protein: CASRTIRGTVYGYTF

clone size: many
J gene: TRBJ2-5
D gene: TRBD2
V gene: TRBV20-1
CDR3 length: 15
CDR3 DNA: TGCAGTGCTAGAGAGATAGCGGGATTACAAGAGACCCAGTACTTC
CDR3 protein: CSAREIAGLQETQYF

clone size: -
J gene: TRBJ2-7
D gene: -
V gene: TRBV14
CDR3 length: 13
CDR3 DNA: TGTGCCAGCAGCCACGGACACTCCTACGAGCAGTACTTC
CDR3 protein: CASSHGHSYEQYF

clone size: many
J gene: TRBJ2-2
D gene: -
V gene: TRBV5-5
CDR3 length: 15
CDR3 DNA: TGTGCCAGCAGACGGGGGGCAGAGAACACCGGGGAGCTGTTTTTT
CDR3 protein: CASRRGAENTGELFF

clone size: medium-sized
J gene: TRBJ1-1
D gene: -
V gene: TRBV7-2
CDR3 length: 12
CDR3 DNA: TGTGCCAGCAGCACCAACGTAGGGGGAGCTTTCTTT
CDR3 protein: CASSTNVGGAFF

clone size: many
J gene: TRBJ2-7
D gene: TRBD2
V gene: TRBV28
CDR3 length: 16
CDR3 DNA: TGTGCCAGCAGTTCCCGCATAGCGGGAGGCATCTACGAGCAGTACTTC
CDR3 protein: CASSSRIAGGIYEQYF

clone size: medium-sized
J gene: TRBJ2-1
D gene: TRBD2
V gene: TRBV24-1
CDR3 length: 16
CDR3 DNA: TGTGCCACCAGTGACCCTAGCGGGAGGAGGGACAATGAGCAGTTCTTC
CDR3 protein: CATSDPSGRRDNEQFF

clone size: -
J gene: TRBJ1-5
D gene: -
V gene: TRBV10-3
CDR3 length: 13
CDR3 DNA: TGTGCCAGCAGCGGACAGTTCAGGGAGACCCAGCATTTT
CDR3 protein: CASSGQFRETQHF

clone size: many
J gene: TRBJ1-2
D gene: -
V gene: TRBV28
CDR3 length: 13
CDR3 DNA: TGTGCCAGCAGGCGTACCAGAATCTATGGCTACACCTTC
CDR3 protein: CASRRTRIYGYTF

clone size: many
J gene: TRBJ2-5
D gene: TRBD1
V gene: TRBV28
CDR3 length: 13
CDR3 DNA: TGTGCCAGCAGAAGACAGGGCGCCGCGACCCAGTACTTC
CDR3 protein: CASRRQGAATQYF

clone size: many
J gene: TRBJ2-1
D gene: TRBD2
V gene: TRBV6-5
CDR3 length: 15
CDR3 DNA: TGTGCCAGCAGTAGGCGACTAGCGGGGGGGGATGAGCAGTTCTTC
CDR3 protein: CASSRRLAGGDEQFF

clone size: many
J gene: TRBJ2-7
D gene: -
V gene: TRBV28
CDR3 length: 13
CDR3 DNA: TGTGCCAGCAGTTTAGGGGCAGAGTACGAGCAGTACTTC
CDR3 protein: CASSLGAEYEQYF

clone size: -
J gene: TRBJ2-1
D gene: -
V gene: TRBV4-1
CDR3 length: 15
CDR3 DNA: TGCGCCAGCAGCCAAGATTGGGACACCTACAATGAGCAGTTCTTC
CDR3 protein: CASSQDWDTYNEQFF

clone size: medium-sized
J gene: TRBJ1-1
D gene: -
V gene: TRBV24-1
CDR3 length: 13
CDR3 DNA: TGTGCCACGAGTGCGGGGGTTAACACTGAAGCTTTCTTT
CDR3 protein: CATSAGVNTEAFF

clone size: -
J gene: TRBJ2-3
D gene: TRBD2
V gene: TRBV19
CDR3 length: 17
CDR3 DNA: TGTGCCAGTAGACGTTCGGTAGCGGGAGTTTACGCAGATACGCAGTATTTT
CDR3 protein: CASRRSVAGVYADTQYF

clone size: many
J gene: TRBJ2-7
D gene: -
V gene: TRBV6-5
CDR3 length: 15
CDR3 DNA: TGTGCCAGCAGTTACTCGAGTCAGGGCTCCTACGAGCAGTACTTC
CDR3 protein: CASSYSSQGSYEQYF

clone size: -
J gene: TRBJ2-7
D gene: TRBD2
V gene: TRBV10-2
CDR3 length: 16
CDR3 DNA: TGCGCCAGCAGTGGGACTAGCGGGAGGGCCGGGTACGAGCAGTACTTC
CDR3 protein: CASSGTSGRAGYEQYF

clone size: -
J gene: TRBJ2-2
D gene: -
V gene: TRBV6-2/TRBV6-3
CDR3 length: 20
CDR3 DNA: TGTGCCAGCAGTTACCGGGGTGAGGGGTTCTTTGGATTCGACACCGGGGAGCTGTTTTTT
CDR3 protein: CASSYRGEGFFGFDTGELFF

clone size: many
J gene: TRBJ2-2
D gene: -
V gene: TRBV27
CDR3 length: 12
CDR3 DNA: TGTGCCAGCAGTTTCGGATTCGGGGAGCTGTTTTTT
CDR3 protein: CASSFGFGELFF

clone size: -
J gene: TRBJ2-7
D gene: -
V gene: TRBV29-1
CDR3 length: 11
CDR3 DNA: TGCAGCGTTGAGACAGGCTACGAGCAGTACTTC
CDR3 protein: CSVETGYEQYF

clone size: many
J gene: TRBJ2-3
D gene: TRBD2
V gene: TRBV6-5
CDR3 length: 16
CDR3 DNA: TGTGCCAGCAGTTACTATCTAGCGGGGAGCGCAGATACGCAGTATTTT
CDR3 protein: CASSYYLAGSADTQYF

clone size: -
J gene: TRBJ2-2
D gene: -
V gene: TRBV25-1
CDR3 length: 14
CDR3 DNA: TGTGCCAGCAGTGATGGGTCGCACCCCGGGGAGCTGTTTTTT
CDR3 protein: CASSDGSHPGELFF